This T cell receptor (beta chain) was found in a study of identical twins' blood T cells. Turning to the study itself: Approximately 50 million reads came from roughly 12 libraries, six alpha, six beta. Study findings and constraints: Even for out-of-frame TCRbeta, twins reportedly shared V gene usage much more than unrelated donors. Twins shared more top CDR3 clonotypes than unrelated donors did.

The three twin pairs were reared together, likely meeting the same infections. As to this clonotype: The antigen is undetermined.

TCRdb re-called the 5' RACE reads with MiXCR, one entry per CDR3 protein. The sample yields a few hundred thousand distinct CDR3 sequences, roughly 30% seen once. Trimming took 3 bases from V and 6 from J, leaving 20 bases between them. This CDR3 is built from 16 residues. The germline gives CDR1 LNHDA, CDR2 SQIVND (reference sequence). The V and J genes are TRBV19 and TRBJ1-1; D remains unclear. This receptor was taken from a woman between 18 and 50 years old in good health. Source material: PBMCs. The CDR3 sequence is CASSIRLYTKASEAFF. The CDR3 bases are TGTGCCAGTAGTATTCGGCTTTACACGAAGGCGTCTGAAGCTTTCTTT.